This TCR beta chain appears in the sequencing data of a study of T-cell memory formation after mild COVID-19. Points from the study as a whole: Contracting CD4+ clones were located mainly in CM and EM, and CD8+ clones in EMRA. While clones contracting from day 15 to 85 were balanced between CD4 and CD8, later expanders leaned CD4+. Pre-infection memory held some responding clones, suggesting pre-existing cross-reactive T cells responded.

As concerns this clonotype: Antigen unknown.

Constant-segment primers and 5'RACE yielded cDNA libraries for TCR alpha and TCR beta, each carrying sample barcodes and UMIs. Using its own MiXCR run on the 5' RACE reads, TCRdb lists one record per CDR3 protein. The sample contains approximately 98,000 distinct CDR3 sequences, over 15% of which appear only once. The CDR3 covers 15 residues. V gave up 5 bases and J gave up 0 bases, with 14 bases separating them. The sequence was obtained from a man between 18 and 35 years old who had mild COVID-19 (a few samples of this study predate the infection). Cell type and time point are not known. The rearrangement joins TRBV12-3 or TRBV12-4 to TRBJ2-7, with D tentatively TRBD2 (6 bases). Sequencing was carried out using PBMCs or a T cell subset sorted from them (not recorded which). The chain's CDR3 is CASSPLGGPSYEQYF. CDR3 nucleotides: TGTGCCAGCAGTCCCCTCGGGGGACCCTCCTACGAGCAGTACTTC.